Each of the 28 T cell receptor beta chains below was sequenced from the same sample in a study of cytomegalovirus exposure and HLA in healthy donors. Use of 60 Vbeta and 13 Jbeta primers characterized the PCR. The assay was immunoSEQ multiplex PCR, and TCRdb's table has in-frame clones only and misses some. The data contain under 200,000 clones, approximately 80% of them singletons. Sequencing was done on a sample of PBMCs. The receptors were gathered from a woman in her twenties or thirties in good health and CMV-seropositive.

Details on this clone: The junction shows a germline mismatch at one end, possibly a read error. At the DNA level, this CDR3 is encoded by other sequences in the same sample as well. The rearrangement uses TRBV11-1 and TRBJ1-1, with D tentatively TRBD1 (6 bases). The V gene's germline CDR1 is SGHAT and CDR2 FQDESV (reference sequence). This CDR3 contains 13 residues. CDR3 protein: CASSSTGYTEAFF. CDR3 sequence (DNA): TGTGCCAGCAGTTCAACAGGGTACACTGAAGCCTTCTTT.

Concerning this clone itself: A junction end diverges from the germline sequence, so it may reflect a read error. The same CDR3 also results from other DNA sequences found in this sample. V usage is TRBV19 and J usage is TRBJ1-1; 7 bases line up with TRBD1. Germline V gene lookup returns CDR1 LNHDA and CDR2 SQIVND (reference sequence). The CDR3 contains 19 residues. The CDR3 DNA follows: TGCGCCAGTACCACGGCCCATCATAGACAGGGCCGAGGGAACACTGAAGCTTTCTTT. Protein sequence: CASTTAHHRQGRGNTEAFF.

The chain recombines TRBV5-1 with TRBJ1-6; 7 bases are shared with TRBD1. V gave up 4 bases and J gave up 9 bases; unmatched junction bases: 7. Germline V lookup: CDR1 SGHRS, CDR2 YFSETQ. This CDR3 spans 14 amino acids. CDR3 sequence (DNA): TGCGCCAGCAGCCCCACAGGGGACGGTTCACCCCTCCACTTT. It specifies CASSPTGDGSPLHF.

This clone was seen only once. The chain has TRBV11-2 and TRBJ2-7; TRBD2 is a possible D gene (6 bases). This CDR3 has 14 amino acids. Trimming took 5 bases from V and 2 from J, leaving 13 bases between them. CDR1 SGHAT and CDR2 FQNNGV come from the germline V gene. Here the CDR3 reads CASSPERATYEQYF. CDR3 sequence (DNA): TGTGCCAGCAGCCCCGAGCGGGCGACCTACGAGCAGTACTTC.

This clone showed up just a few times. The chain uses TRBV5-1 and TRBJ1-1; 7 bases match TRBD1. The CDR3 totals 14 residues. Trimming took 4 bases from V and 1 from J; bases not matched to a gene: 4. The V gene's germline CDR1 is SGHRS and CDR2 YFSETQ. The CDR3 is CASSDGTANTEAFF. CDR3 DNA: TGCGCCAGCAGCGACGGGACAGCGAACACTGAAGCTTTCTTT.

The genes are TRBV27 and TRBJ2-7; 8 bases are shared with TRBD2. The V and J ends lost 10 bases and 4 bases, in that order; junction bases with no gene match: 9. In germline, CDR1 is MNHEY, CDR2 SMNVEV (reference sequence). The CDR3 is made up of 13 amino acids. The DNA for the CDR3 is TGTGCCACCCGAGGAACGGGGGGGTACGAGCAGTACTTC. Its translation: CATRGTGGYEQYF.

The chain uses TRBV15 and TRBJ1-4; 10 bases line up with TRBD1. After removal of 1 base from V and 8 bases from J, the junction contained 10 bases not matched to a gene. Germline V gives CDR1 LNHNV, CDR2 YYDKDF (reference sequence). CDR3 length equals 17 residues. CDR3 bases: TGTGCCACCAGCAGAGGGTTCTTAGGGACAGGGGACGAAAAACTGTTTTTT. It yields the protein CATSRGFLGTGDEKLFF. Based on the CDR3 plus reference TRBV15 and TRBJ1-4, the full variable domain is DAMVIQNPRYQVTQFGKPVTLSCSQTLNHNVMYWYQQKSSQAPKLLFHYYDKDFNNEADTPDNFQSRRPNTSFCFLDIRSPGLGDTAMYLCATSRGFLGTGDEKLFFGSGTQLSVL.

This clone was recorded only once. This chain links TRBV7-9 with TRBJ2-2; TRBD1 agrees at 7 bases. This CDR3 region has 16 residues. The germline V gene encodes CDR1 SEHNR and CDR2 FQNEAQ (reference sequence). V was pared by 5 bases and J by 4 bases, with 10 bases of the junction left unmatched. The CDR3 region is CASSRGQTATTGELFF. In nucleotides, the CDR3 is TGTGCCAGCAGCCGGGGACAGACAGCGACCACCGGGGAGCTGTTTTTT.

The rearrangement uses TRBV7-9 and TRBJ2-7; D is perhaps TRBD2 (5 bases). Looked up from germline, CDR1 is SEHNR and CDR2 is FQNEAQ (reference sequence). This CDR3 has 12 amino acids. V lost 5 bases to trimming and J lost 3 bases, with 8 bases between them. CDR3 in amino acids: CASSVGDYEQYF. CDR3 coding DNA: TGTGCCAGCAGCGTCGGGGACTACGAGCAGTACTTC. The full variable domain, in which reference TRBV7-9 and TRBJ2-7 provide the parts outside the CDR3, is DTGVSQNPRHKITKRGQNVTFRCDPISEHNRLYWYRQTLGQGPEFLTYFQNEAQLEKSRLLSDRFSAERPKGSFSTLEIQRTEQGDSAMYLCASSVGDYEQYFGPGTRLTVT.

This clone was counted between two and nine times. The rearrangement links TRBV5-1 to TRBJ2-3; D perhaps matches TRBD2 (5 bases). The CDR3 spans 15 residues. Trimming stripped 0 bases from V and 7 bases from J, with 15 bases between. The germline gives CDR1 SGHRS, CDR2 YFSETQ. The CDR3 sequence: CASSLATGLSNTQYF. The CDR3 DNA follows: TGCGCCAGCAGCTTGGCTACCGGACTTTCGAATACGCAGTATTTT.

The chain employs TRBV28 and TRBJ2-2, with 9 bases lining up with TRBD1. The J segment lost 6 bases and the V segment lost 5 bases, leaving 13 bases of the junction unmatched. The CDR3 contains 17 residues. The germline V gene encodes CDR1 MDHEN and CDR2 SYDVKM. DNA for the CDR3: TGTGCCAGCAGTAATCTCCCGGGACAGGGATTCGCCGGGGAGCTGTTTTTT. This translates into CASSNLPGQGFAGELFF.

In its sample, this clone was seen once. The chain carries TRBV5-6 and TRBJ2-1; 8 nucleotides align to TRBD2. V gave up 4 bases and J gave up 3 bases; unmatched junction bases: 6. Germline CDR1 SGHDT, CDR2 YYEEEE. The CDR3 totals 15 residues. As DNA, the CDR3 is TGTGCCAGCAGCCGCATAGCGGGGCTCTACAATGAGCAGTTCTTC. This encodes CASSRIAGLYNEQFF.

J is TRBJ2-7 and V is TRBV5-4; 7 bases align to TRBD2. Germline V gene sequence: CDR1 SGHNT, CDR2 YYREEE (reference sequence). The trim removed 4 bases at V and 9 bases at J, leaving 13 bases unmatched. CDR3 size: 14 residues. DNA for the CDR3: TGTGCCAGCAGCGCTCGCGGGGGTGATGTCCCGCAGTACTTC. This encodes CASSARGGDVPQYF.

This chain links TRBV28 with TRBJ2-1; weak D call: TRBD2 (6 bases). The V and J ends lost 4 bases and 5 bases respectively, with 18 bases between them. The CDR3 has 16 amino acids. Per the germline V gene, CDR1 is MDHEN and CDR2 is SYDVKM. CDR3 nucleotides: TGTGCCAGCAGTTCGGGACTCCTAGAGGTCCACAATGAGCAGTTCTTC. Protein sequence: CASSSGLLEVHNEQFF.

This clone is a singleton in its sample. The genes are TRBV6-1 and TRBJ2-3; a possible D gene is TRBD2 (6 bases). Deletions cut 10 bases from V and 3 bases from J, with 14 bases between. Germline V gives CDR1 MNHNS, CDR2 SASEGT. The CDR3 is 13 residues long. CDR3 protein: CATNLGGTDTQYF. CDR3 coding DNA: TGTGCCACCAACCTCGGGGGAACAGATACGCAGTATTTT.

This rearrangement joins TRBV5-6 to TRBJ2-7; the match to TRBD1 covers 9 bases. This CDR3 spans 15 amino acids. V lost 5 bases to trimming and J lost 2 bases; unmatched junction nucleotides: 8. Germline V CDR1 and CDR2: SGHDT, YYEEEE. The CDR3 DNA is TGTGCCAGCAGGCTACTACAGGGGGCAACCTACGAGCAGTACTTC. Protein sequence: CASRLLQGATYEQYF.

The chain combines TRBV7-6 with TRBJ2-1, with 7 positions matching TRBD2. The length of the CDR3 is 15 residues. The V gene end was trimmed by 8 bases and the J gene end by 3 bases; junction bases not matched to a gene: 10. Germline CDR1 SGHVS, CDR2 FNYEAQ. The chain's CDR3 is CASASGTTNYNEQFF. CDR3 nucleotides: TGTGCCAGCGCCTCGGGGACTACTAACTACAATGAGCAGTTCTTC.

This clone has just one count. The CDR3 DNA follows: TGTGCCAGCAGTTCTCGGACAGGGTGGACTGAAGCTTTCTTT. Translation: CASSSRTGWTEAFF. This chain connects TRBV28 to TRBJ1-1, with TRBD1 matching 8 bases. The germline CDR1 and CDR2 sequences are MDHEN and SYDVKM. The V segment lost 4 bases and the J segment 5 bases; nucleotides outside the gene matches: 6. The CDR3 extends over 14 amino acids.

The sample holds a few counts of this clone. J is TRBJ1-6 and V is TRBV6-1; D possibly corresponds to TRBD1 (6 bases). V lost 5 bases and J lost 6, with 14 bases in between. The CDR3 loop spans 15 amino acids. Germline V gene data show CDR1 as MNHNS and CDR2 as SASEGT. The CDR3 DNA is TGTGCCAGCAGTCCAACAGGGCGTCGTAATTCACCCCTCCACTTT. Amino acids: CASSPTGRRNSPLHF.

V is TRBV4-2 and J is TRBJ2-2, with 9 bases matching TRBD1. The CDR3 totals 16 residues. V was clipped by 4 bases and J by 4 bases; unmatched bases: 7. Germline CDR1 LGHNA, CDR2 YNFKEQ. CDR3 coding DNA: TGTGCCAGCAGCCCCCGGGACAGGGACTTCACCGGGGAGCTGTTTTTT. It yields the protein CASSPRDRDFTGELFF.

A note on this clone: This sample includes further DNA sequences coding for the same CDR3. This chain connects TRBV5-1 to TRBJ1-1, with D possibly TRBD1 on 5 matching bases. The germline V gene has CDR1 SGHRS and CDR2 YFSETQ. The CDR3 has 14 residues. With 2 bases removed from V and 0 bases from J, the gap between germline ends came to 8 bases. CDR3 loop: CASSFGGLNTEAFF. The CDR3 DNA reads TGCGCCAGCAGCTTTGGGGGGTTGAACACTGAAGCTTTCTTT.

The count of this clone is one. This chain connects TRBV27 to TRBJ2-7; no reliable D call. This CDR3 is built from 13 residues. Germline CDR1 is MNHEY and CDR2 is SMNVEV (reference sequence). V was shortened by 2 bases and J by 9 bases, with 14 bases between the two germline ends. CDR3 DNA: TGTGCCAGCAGTTTACTTCCGCGAGTGCGGCAGTACTTC. Translated, it gives CASSLLPRVRQYF.

The rearrangement uses TRBV2 and TRBJ2-3; 16 nucleotides line up with TRBD2. The germline CDR1 and CDR2 sequences are SNHLY and FYNNEI. With V trimmed by 3 bases and J by 6 bases, 0 bases remained unmatched. There are 15 residues in the CDR3. CDR3 DNA: TGTGCCAGCAGTGAGGGACTAGCGGGAGGGGATACGCAGTATTTT. It specifies CASSEGLAGGDTQYF.

This rearrangement joins TRBV6-6 to TRBJ2-5; tentatively, D is TRBD2 (6 bases). V was pared by 3 bases and J by 3 bases, with 8 bases between. CDR3 length equals 13 residues. Germline V lookup: CDR1 MNHNY, CDR2 SVGAGI (reference sequence). The CDR3 nucleotides read TGTGCCAGCAGTTATTGGGAGGAAGAGACCCAGTACTTC. Protein: CASSYWEEETQYF.

Concerning this clone itself: The junction does not match germline at one end; this may be a read error. V and J are TRBV7-7 and TRBJ1-5; 7 bases map to TRBD1. Germline V gene sequence: CDR1 SSHAT, CDR2 FNYEAQ (reference sequence). This CDR3 has 17 residues. As DNA, the CDR3 is TGTGCTAGCAGCTTGGTCCGGAACGGGACAGTTAATCAGCCCCAGCATTTT. It yields the protein CASSLVRNGTVNQPQHF.

This clone was counted a single time. V and J are TRBV5-1 and TRBJ1-6; D gene uncertain. V lost 0 bases and J lost 6, with 4 bases in between. The germline V gene has CDR1 SGHRS and CDR2 YFSETQ. This CDR3 is 13 amino acids long. CDR3 protein: CASSLELNSPLHF. CDR3 nucleotides: TGCGCCAGCAGCTTGGAACTTAATTCACCCCTCCACTTT.

The J gene is TRBJ2-1, the V gene TRBV10-3; D unresolved. The V end lost 10 bases, the J end lost 8 bases, and 21 bases lay between the germline ends. There are 14 residues in the CDR3. CDR1 ENHRY and CDR2 SYGVKD come from the germline V gene. This CDR3 reads CATWISPQTDEQFF. The CDR3 coding sequence is TGTGCCACCTGGATCTCCCCACAGACGGATGAGCAGTTCTTC.

This clone was found a few times. The V gene is TRBV6-1, the J gene TRBJ2-5; weak D call: TRBD2 (6 bases). V lost 0 bases and J 5 bases, leaving 13 bases between the germline ends. Germline lookup yields CDR1 MNHNS and CDR2 SASEGT. This CDR3 has 15 amino acids. The CDR3 DNA sequence: TGTGCCAGCAGTGAAGCCAGGGAGGTAGGGGAGACCCAGTACTTC. This sequence encodes CASSEAREVGETQYF.